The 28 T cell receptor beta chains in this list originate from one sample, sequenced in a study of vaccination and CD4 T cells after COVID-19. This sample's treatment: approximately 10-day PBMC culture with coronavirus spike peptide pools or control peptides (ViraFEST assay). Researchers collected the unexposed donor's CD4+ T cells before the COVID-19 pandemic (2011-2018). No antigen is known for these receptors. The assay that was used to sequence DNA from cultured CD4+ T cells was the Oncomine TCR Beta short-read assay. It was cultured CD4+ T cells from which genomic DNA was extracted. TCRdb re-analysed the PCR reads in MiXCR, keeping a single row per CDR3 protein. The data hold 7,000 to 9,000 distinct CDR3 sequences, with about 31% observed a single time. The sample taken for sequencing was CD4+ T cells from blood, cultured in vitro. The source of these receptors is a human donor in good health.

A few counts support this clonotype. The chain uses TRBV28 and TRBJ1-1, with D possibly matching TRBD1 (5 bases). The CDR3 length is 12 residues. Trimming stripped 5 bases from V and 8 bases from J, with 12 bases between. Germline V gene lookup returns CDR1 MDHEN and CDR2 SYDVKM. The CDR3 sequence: CASSAGWGEAFF. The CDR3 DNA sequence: TGTGCCAGCAGTGCGGGTTGGGGGGAAGCTTTCTTT.

CDR3 nucleotide sequence: TGTGCCAGCAGTTACTGGACTAGCGGGAGTGAACAAGAGACCCAGTACTTC. Translated, it gives CASSYWTSGSEQETQYF. This chain joins TRBV6-2 or TRBV6-3 and TRBJ2-5; 13 bases are a match to TRBD2. CDR3 length: 17 amino acids. Per germline, CDR1 MNHEY and CDR2 SVGEGT. Losses at the gene ends were 1 base for V and 2 bases for J; bases not matched to a gene: 4.

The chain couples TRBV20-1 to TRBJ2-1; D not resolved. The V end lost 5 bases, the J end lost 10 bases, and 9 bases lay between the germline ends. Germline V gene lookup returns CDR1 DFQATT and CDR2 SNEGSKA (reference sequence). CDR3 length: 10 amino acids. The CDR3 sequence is CSALGIEQFF. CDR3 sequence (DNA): TGCAGTGCTCTGGGGATCGAGCAGTTCTTC.

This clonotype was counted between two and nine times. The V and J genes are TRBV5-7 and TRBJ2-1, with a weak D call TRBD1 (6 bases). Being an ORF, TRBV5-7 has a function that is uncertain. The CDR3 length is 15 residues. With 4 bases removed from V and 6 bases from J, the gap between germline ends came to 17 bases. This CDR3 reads CASSRGRGRGNEQFF. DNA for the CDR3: TGTGCCAGCAGCCGGGGCAGGGGTCGGGGCAATGAGCAGTTCTTC.

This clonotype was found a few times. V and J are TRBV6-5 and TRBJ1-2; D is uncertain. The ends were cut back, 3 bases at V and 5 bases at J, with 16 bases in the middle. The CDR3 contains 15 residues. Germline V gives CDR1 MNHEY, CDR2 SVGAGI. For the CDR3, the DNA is TGTGCCAGCAGTTATCCCATAACGGGTAGGTATGGCTACACCTTC. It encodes CASSYPITGRYGYTF.

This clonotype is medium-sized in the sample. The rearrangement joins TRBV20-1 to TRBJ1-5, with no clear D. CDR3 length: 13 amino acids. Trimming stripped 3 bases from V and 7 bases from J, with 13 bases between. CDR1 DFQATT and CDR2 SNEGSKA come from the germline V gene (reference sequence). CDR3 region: CSASRGGRQPQHF. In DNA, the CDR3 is TGCAGTGCTAGTAGAGGAGGGCGCCAGCCCCAGCATTTT.

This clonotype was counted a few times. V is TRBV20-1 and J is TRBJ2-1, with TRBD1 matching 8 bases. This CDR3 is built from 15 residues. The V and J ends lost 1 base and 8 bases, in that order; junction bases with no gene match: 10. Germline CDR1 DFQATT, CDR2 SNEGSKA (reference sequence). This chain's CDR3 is CSARGRGTGWDEQFF. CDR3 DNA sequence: TGCAGTGCTAGAGGCAGAGGGACAGGCTGGGATGAGCAGTTCTTC.

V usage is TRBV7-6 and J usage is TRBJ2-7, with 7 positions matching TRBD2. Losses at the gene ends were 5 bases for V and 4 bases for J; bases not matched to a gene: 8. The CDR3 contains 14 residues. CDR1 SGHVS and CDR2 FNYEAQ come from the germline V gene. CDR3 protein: CASSPTERGYEQYF. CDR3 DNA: TGTGCCAGCAGCCCCACCGAGCGGGGATACGAGCAGTACTTC. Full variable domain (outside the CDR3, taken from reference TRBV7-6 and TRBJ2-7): GAGVSQSPRYKVTKRGQDVALRCDPISGHVSLYWYRQALGQGPEFLTYFNYEAQQDKSGLPNDRFSAERPEGSISTLTIQRTEQRDSAMYRCASSPTERGYEQYFGPGTRLTVT.

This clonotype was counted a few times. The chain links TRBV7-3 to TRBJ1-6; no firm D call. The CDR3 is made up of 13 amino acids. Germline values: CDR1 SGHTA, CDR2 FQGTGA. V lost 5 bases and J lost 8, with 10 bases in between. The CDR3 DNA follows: TGTGCCAGCAGCCACGGCCCAGATTCACCCCTCCACTTT. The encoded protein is CASSHGPDSPLHF.

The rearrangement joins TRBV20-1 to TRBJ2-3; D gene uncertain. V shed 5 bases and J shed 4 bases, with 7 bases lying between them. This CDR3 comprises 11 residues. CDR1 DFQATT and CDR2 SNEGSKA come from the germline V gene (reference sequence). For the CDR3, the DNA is TGCAGTGCTTTTAGGGCAGATACGCAGTATTTT. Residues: CSAFRADTQYF.

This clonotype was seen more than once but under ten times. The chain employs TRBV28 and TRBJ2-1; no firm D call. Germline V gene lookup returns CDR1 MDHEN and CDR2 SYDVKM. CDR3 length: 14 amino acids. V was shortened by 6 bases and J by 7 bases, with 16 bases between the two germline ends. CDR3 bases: TGTGCCAGCAGGAGCACCTCTCTAGGTAATGAGCAGTTCTTC. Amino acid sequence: CASRSTSLGNEQFF. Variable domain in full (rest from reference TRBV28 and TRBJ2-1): DVKVTQSSRYLVKRTGEKVFLECVQDMDHENMFWYRQDPGLGLRLIYFSYDVKMKEKGDIPEGYSVSREKKERFSLILESASTNQTSMYLCASRSTSLGNEQFFGPGTRLTVL.

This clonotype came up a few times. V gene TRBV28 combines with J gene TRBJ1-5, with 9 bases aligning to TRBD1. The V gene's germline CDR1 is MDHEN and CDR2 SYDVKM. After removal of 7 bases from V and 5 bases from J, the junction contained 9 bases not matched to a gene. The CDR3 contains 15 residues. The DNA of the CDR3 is TGTGCCAGCAATCCTGGGACAGGGTTATATCAGCCCCAGCATTTT. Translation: CASNPGTGLYQPQHF.

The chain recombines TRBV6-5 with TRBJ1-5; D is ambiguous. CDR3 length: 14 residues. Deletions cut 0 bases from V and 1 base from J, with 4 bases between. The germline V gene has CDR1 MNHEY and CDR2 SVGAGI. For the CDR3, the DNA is TGTGCCAGCAGTTACTCAAGGAGCAATCAGCCCCAGCATTTT. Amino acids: CASSYSRSNQPQHF.

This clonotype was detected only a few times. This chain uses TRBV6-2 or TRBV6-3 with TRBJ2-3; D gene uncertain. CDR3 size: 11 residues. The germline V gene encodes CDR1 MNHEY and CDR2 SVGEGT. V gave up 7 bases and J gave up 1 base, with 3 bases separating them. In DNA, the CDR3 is TGTGCCAGCAAACGCACAGATACGCAGTATTTT. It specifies CASKRTDTQYF.

The chain's CDR3 is CASSVLAGGPYEQYF. In DNA form, the CDR3 reads TGTGCCAGCAGTGTTCTAGCGGGCGGACCCTACGAGCAGTACTTC. V and J are TRBV28 and TRBJ2-7; 8 bases map to TRBD2. CDR3 length: 15 residues. V shed 5 bases and J 2 bases; nucleotides not matched to a gene: 8. Germline V CDR1 and CDR2: MDHEN, SYDVKM. Based on the CDR3 plus reference TRBV28 and TRBJ2-7, the full variable domain is DVKVTQSSRYLVKRTGEKVFLECVQDMDHENMFWYRQDPGLGLRLIYFSYDVKMKEKGDIPEGYSVSREKKERFSLILESASTNQTSMYLCASSVLAGGPYEQYFGPGTRLTVT.

The CDR3 is CSAGGGEVGEQYF. For the CDR3, the DNA is TGCAGTGCCGGCGGAGGGGAAGTTGGCGAGCAGTACTTC. V gene TRBV20-1 combines with J gene TRBJ2-7; weak D call: TRBD2 (6 bases). Germline V gives CDR1 DFQATT, CDR2 SNEGSKA (reference sequence). V lost 6 bases to trimming and J lost 6 bases, with 18 bases between them. The CDR3 is 13 amino acids.

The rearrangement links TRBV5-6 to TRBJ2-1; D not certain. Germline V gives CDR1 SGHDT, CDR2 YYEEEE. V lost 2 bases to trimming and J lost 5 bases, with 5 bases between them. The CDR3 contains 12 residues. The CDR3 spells CASSFRDNEQFF. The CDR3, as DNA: TGTGCCAGCAGCTTCCGAGACAATGAGCAGTTCTTC.

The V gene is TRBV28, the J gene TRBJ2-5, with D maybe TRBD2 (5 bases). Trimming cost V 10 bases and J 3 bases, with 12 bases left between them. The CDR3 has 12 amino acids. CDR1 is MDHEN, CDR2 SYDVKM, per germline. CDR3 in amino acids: CATVGVKETQYF. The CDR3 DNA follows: TGTGCCACCGTGGGAGTAAAAGAGACCCAGTACTTC.

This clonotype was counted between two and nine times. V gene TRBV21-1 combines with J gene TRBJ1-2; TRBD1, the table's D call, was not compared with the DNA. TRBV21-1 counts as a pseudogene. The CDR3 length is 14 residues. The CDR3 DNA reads TGTGCCAGCAGCATTCACAGGGGGCTTAGTGGCTACACCTTC. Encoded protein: CASSIHRGLSGYTF.

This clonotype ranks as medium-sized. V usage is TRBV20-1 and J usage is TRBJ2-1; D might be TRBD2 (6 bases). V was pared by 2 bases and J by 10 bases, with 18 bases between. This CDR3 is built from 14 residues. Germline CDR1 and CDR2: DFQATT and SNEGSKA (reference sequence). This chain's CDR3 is CSARTASARREQFF. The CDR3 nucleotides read TGCAGTGCTAGAACGGCTAGCGCACGTAGGGAGCAGTTCTTC.

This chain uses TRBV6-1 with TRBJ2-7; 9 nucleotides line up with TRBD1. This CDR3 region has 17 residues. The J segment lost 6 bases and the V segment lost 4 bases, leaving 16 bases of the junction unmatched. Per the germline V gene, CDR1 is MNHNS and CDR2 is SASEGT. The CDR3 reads CASSVVVCGTGRCEQYF. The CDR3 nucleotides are TGTGCCAGCAGTGTGGTAGTGTGTGGGACAGGGAGGTGCGAGCAGTACTTC.

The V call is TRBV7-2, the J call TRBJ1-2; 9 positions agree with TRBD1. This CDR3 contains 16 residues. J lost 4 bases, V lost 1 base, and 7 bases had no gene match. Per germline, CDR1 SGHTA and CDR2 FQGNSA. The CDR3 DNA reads TGTGCCAGCAGCTTAGGGACAGGGGATGGTGGCTATGGCTACACCTTC. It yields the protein CASSLGTGDGGYGYTF.

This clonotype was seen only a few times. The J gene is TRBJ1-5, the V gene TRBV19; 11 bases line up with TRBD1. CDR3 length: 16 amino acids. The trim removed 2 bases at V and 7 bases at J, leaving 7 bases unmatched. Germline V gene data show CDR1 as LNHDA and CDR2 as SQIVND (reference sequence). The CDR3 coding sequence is TGTGCCAGTAGTATACCTGGACAGGGGGCTCGGCAGCCCCAGCATTTT. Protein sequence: CASSIPGQGARQPQHF.

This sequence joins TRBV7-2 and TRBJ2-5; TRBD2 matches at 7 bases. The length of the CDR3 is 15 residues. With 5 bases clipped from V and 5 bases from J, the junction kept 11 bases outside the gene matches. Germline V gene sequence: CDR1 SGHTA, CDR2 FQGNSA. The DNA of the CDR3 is TGTGCCAGCAGCCCTAGGGGCGGGAGTGGGGAGACCCAGTACTTC. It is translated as CASSPRGGSGETQYF.

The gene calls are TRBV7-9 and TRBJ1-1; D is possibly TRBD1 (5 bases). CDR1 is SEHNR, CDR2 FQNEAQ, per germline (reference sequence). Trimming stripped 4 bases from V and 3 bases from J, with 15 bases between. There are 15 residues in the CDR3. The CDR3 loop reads CASSSSGPADTEAFF. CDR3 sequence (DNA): TGTGCCAGCAGCTCCTCAGGGCCGGCGGACACTGAAGCTTTCTTT.

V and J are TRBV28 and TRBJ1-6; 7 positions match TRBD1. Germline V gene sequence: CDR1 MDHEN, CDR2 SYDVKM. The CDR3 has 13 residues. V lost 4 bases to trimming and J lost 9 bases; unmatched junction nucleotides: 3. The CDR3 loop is CASSSRGFSPLHF. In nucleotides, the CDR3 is TGTGCCAGCAGTTCCAGGGGGTTTTCACCCCTCCACTTT. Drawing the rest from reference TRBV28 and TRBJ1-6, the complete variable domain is DVKVTQSSRYLVKRTGEKVFLECVQDMDHENMFWYRQDPGLGLRLIYFSYDVKMKEKGDIPEGYSVSREKKERFSLILESASTNQTSMYLCASSSRGFSPLHFGNGTRLTVT.

DNA for the CDR3: TGTGCCAGCAGTTACTCGTTTTATCAGCCCCAGCATTTT. It codes for CASSYSFYQPQHF. The rearrangement links TRBV6-2 or TRBV6-3 to TRBJ1-5; D is uncertain. Germline assignment: CDR1 MNHEY and CDR2 SVGEGT. The V and J ends lost 0 bases and 5 bases respectively, with 5 bases between them. The CDR3 has 13 residues.

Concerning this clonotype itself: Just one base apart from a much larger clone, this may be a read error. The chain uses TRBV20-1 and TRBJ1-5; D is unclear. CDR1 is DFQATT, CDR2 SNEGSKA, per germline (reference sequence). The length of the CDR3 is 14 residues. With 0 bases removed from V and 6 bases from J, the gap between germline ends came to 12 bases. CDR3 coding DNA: TGCAGTGCTAGAGATCGAGTTCATCCTCAGCCCCAGCATTTT. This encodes CSARDRVHPQPQHF.